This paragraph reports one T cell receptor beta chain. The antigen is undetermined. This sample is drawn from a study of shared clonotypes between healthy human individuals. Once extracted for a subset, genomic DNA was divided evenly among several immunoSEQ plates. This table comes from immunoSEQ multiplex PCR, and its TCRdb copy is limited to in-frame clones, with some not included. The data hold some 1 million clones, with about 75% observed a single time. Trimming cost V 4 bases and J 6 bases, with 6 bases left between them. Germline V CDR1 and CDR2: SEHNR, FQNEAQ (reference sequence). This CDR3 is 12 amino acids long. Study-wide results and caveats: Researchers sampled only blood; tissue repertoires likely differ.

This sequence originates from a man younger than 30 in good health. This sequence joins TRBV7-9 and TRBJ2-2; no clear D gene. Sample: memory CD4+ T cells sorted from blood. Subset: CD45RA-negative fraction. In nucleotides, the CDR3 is TGTGCCAGCAGCTCCGCCCCCGGGGAGCTGTTTTTT. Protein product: CASSSAPGELFF.